This T cell receptor (beta chain) originates from a study of cytomegalovirus exposure and HLA in healthy donors. Study observations and caveats: In terms of immune exposure information, only CMV serostatus was available. Presence/absence analyses assumed roughly uniform sequencing depth across donors, which may not hold. Prior analysis indicated that the majority of TCR beta V segments exhibited productivity approximately 90% or approximately 30% of the time.

Trimming took 5 bases from V and 7 from J; bases not matched to a gene: 10. This CDR3 is built from 14 residues. CDR1 SGHNT and CDR2 YENEEA come from the germline V gene. Worth noting for this clone: The antigen remains undetermined.

PCR used 60 Vbeta primers and 13 Jbeta primers. Sequenced by immunoSEQ multiplex PCR; TCRdb stores in-frame clones only, minus some. In the table there are 89,000 or so clones, about four fifths of which are singletons. This TCR was sampled from a man aged 55 to 69 in good health and CMV-seronegative. Sequencing was carried out using PBMCs. This chain connects TRBV11-3 to TRBJ2-7; 8 nucleotides line up with TRBD2. The CDR3 is CASSQRRGAGEQYF. The CDR3 coding sequence is TGTGCCAGCAGCCAAAGGCGGGGGGCAGGGGAGCAGTACTTC.